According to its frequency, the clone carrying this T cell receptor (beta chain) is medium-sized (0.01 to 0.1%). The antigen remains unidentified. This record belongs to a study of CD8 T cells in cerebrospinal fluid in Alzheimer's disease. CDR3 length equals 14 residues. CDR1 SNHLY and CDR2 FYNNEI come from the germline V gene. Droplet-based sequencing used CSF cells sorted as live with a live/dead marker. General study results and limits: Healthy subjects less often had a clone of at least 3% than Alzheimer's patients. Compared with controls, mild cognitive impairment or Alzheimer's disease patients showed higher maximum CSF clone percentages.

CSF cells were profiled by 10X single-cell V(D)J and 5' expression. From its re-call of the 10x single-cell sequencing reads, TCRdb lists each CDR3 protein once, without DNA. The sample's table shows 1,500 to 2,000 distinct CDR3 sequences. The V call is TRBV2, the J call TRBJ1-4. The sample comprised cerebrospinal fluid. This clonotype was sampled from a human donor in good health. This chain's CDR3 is CASSELLSNEKLFF.